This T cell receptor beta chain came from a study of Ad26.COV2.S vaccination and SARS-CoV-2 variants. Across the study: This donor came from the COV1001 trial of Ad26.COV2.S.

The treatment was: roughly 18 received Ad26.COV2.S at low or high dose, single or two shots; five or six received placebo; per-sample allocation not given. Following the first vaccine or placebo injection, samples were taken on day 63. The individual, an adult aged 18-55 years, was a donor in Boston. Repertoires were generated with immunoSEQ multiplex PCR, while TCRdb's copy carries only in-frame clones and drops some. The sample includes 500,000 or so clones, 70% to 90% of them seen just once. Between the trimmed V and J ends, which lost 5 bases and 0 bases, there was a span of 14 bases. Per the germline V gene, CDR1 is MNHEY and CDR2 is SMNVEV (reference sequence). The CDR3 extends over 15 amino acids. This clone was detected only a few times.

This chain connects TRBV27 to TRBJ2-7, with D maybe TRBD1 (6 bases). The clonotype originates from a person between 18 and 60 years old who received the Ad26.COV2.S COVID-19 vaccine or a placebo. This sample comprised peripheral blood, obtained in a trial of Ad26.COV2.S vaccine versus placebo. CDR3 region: CASSPLDSLSYEQYF. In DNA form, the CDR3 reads TGTGCCAGCAGTCCCCTGGACAGTCTCTCCTACGAGCAGTACTTC.